The rows below give T cell receptor beta chains drawn from one sample of a study of T-cell memory formation after mild COVID-19. Via MiXCR, TCRdb re-called the 5' RACE reads, giving one row per CDR3 protein. The repertoire holds a few hundred thousand distinct CDR3 sequences, roughly 13% seen once, with roughly a fifth in the top ten. Sequences were obtained from PBMCs or a T cell subset sorted from them (not recorded which). The receptors shown here come from a man between 18 and 35 years old who had mild COVID-19 (a few samples of this study predate the infection). Cell type and time point are not known. CDR3s include the opening cysteine and the closing phenylalanine or tryptophan. A D gene is named only where the DNA matches it firmly. Only part of the rows carry a size: once, few, many, or a class if the clone is expanded.

TRBV29-1	.	TRBJ1-1	many	CSGILAGSEAFF	TGCAGCGGAATACTGGCAGGGTCTGAAGCTTTCTTT
TRBV18	.	TRBJ2-1	few	CASSPGEGAYNEQFF	TGTGCCAGCTCACCAGGAGAAGGGGCCTACAATGAGCAGTTCTTC
TRBV11-3	.	TRBJ1-1	few	CASSSRQDHEAFF	TGTGCCAGCAGCTCCAGACAGGACCATGAAGCTTTCTTT
TRBV5-1	.	TRBJ1-4	few	CASSLAIGGLGEKLFF	TGCGCCAGCAGCTTGGCCATTGGGGGCCTAGGCGAAAAACTGTTTTTT
TRBV12-3/TRBV12-4	TRBD1	TRBJ2-1	.	CASSLFSGTAFEQFF	TGTGCCAGCAGTTTATTTTCGGGGACAGCCTTTGAGCAGTTCTTC
TRBV20-1	TRBD2	TRBJ2-5	few	CSAHSGGAKTQYF	TGCAGTGCCCATAGCGGGGGGGCGAAGACCCAGTACTTC
TRBV9	TRBD2	TRBJ2-1	few	CASSARGRGGYNEQFF	TGTGCCAGCAGCGCCAGAGGACGGGGGGGCTACAATGAGCAGTTCTTC
TRBV28	.	TRBJ2-3	few	CARSPGVNTDTQYF	TGTGCCAGGTCCCCGGGGGTTAACACAGATACGCAGTATTTT
TRBV7-9	.	TRBJ1-4	few	CASSLYEDEKLFF	TGTGCCAGCAGCTTATACGAGGATGAAAAACTGTTTTTT
TRBV7-9	.	TRBJ1-1	few	CASSPGPDTEAFF	TGTGCCAGCAGTCCCGGACCGGACACTGAAGCTTTCTTT
TRBV7-2	.	TRBJ1-2	.	CASSLGIREGYTF	TGTGCCAGCAGCTTAGGTATTAGAGAGGGCTACACCTTC